A single sample is the source of the 15 T cell receptor beta chains below, sequenced in a study of blood T cell repertoires in COVID-19. Method: immunoSEQ multiplex PCR; TCRdb's copy keeps in-frame clones and lacks some. In the table there are about 170,000 clones, roughly 90% of which are singletons. Source material: peripheral blood. Source of these receptors: a woman aged 55-75 years with COVID-19, enrolled during active disease.

The rearrangement uses TRBV15 and TRBJ2-3; weak D call: TRBD2 (6 bases). Trimming took off 0 bases at V and 4 bases at J, with 20 bases between the two ends. The CDR3 runs to 18 residues. Germline V gives CDR1 LNHNV, CDR2 YYDKDF (reference sequence). The CDR3 loop reads CATSRDPGESVGSDTQYF. The CDR3 nucleotides read TGTGCCACCAGCAGAGATCCGGGAGAATCGGTGGGTTCAGATACGCAGTATTTT.

DNA for the CDR3: TGTGCCAGCAGTCCCCCCTCCACAAATTCACCCCTCCACTTT. Amino acid sequence: CASSPPSTNSPLHF. The chain has TRBV6-5 and TRBJ1-6; D not resolved. The CDR3 is made up of 14 amino acids. Germline CDR1 and CDR2: MNHEY and SVGAGI. Trimming took off 5 bases at V and 7 bases at J, with 12 bases between the two ends.

CDR3 bases: TGTGCCACCAGTGGGAAGGGGGTTAGCAATGAGCAGTTCTTC. Amino acid sequence: CATSGKGVSNEQFF. The genes are TRBV24-1 and TRBJ2-1, with D possibly matching TRBD1 (6 bases). Germline V CDR1 and CDR2: KGHDR, SFDVKD. This CDR3 spans 14 amino acids. V was shortened by 5 bases and J by 6 bases, with 13 bases between the two germline ends.

A few counts support this clone. The chain couples TRBV18 to TRBJ1-2; possible D gene TRBD1, 5 bases. V gave up 3 bases and J gave up 6 bases, with 11 bases separating them. The CDR3 runs to 13 residues. Germline CDR1 and CDR2: KGHSH and LQKENI. The CDR3 region has the DNA TGTGCCAGCTCACCGATATCCAGGGATGGCTACACCTTC. This gives the protein CASSPISRDGYTF.

This clone was observed once. The J gene is TRBJ1-6, the V gene TRBV18; 7 nucleotides align to TRBD1. This CDR3 comprises 15 residues. Losses at the gene ends were 0 bases for V and 10 bases for J; bases not matched to a gene: 6. The germline CDR1 and CDR2 sequences are KGHSH and LQKENI. CDR3: CASSPPTGIGSPLHF. CDR3 DNA sequence: TGTGCCAGCTCACCACCGACAGGGATAGGATCACCCCTCCACTTT.

This clone was counted between two and nine times. The chain couples TRBV5-4 to TRBJ2-2; TRBD2 aligns across 14 bases. The CDR3 has 17 amino acids. Germline CDR1 and CDR2: SGHNT and YYREEE (reference sequence). V lost 3 bases to trimming and J lost 3 bases; unmatched junction nucleotides: 4. CDR3 in DNA: TGTGCCAGCAGCTCACCGGGACTAGCGGGAGACACCGGGGAGCTGTTTTTT. Translating it yields CASSSPGLAGDTGELFF.

This sequence joins TRBV9 and TRBJ2-7, with TRBD2 matching 11 bases. Losses at the gene ends were 2 bases for V and 2 bases for J; bases not matched to a gene: 12. Germline V gene lookup returns CDR1 SGDLS and CDR2 YYNGEE. The CDR3 is made up of 18 amino acids. The CDR3 spells CASSVSGTSGYPPYEQYF. Here the CDR3 DNA reads TGTGCCAGCAGCGTTTCCGGGACTAGCGGCTATCCACCCTACGAGCAGTACTTC.

The J gene is TRBJ2-7, the V gene TRBV27; 9 bases are shared with TRBD1. V gave up 7 bases and J gave up 5 bases; unmatched junction bases: 9. The CDR3 runs 14 residues. Germline assignment: CDR1 MNHEY and CDR2 SMNVEV (reference sequence). This chain's CDR3 is CASINPGQGNEQYF. The CDR3 nucleotides read TGTGCCAGCATCAACCCGGGACAGGGCAACGAGCAGTACTTC.

This chain connects TRBV27 to TRBJ2-7; D may be TRBD1 (7 bases). V shed 7 bases and J shed 6 bases, with 16 bases lying between them. Germline V CDR1 and CDR2: MNHEY, SMNVEV (reference sequence). This CDR3 is built from 13 residues. CDR3 DNA: TGTGCCAGCAAACTATCCCAGGGGGGCGAGCAGTACTTC. Protein: CASKLSQGGEQYF.

The gene calls are TRBV6-6 and TRBJ2-7; 7 bases agree with TRBD1. The CDR3 is 16 residues long. V lost 6 bases to trimming and J lost 2 bases; unmatched junction nucleotides: 13. Germline V gives CDR1 MNHNY, CDR2 SVGAGI (reference sequence). CDR3 loop: CASRGIDRAFPYEQYF. CDR3 nucleotides: TGTGCCAGCAGGGGGATTGACAGGGCCTTCCCCTACGAGCAGTACTTC.

The genes are TRBV20-1 and TRBJ2-2, with 10 bases lining up with TRBD2. Germline V gene lookup returns CDR1 DFQATT and CDR2 SNEGSKA (reference sequence). Trimming at V came to 3 bases and at J to 0 bases, leaving 7 bases not matched to a gene. The CDR3 contains 17 residues. This CDR3 is CSASRLAGAANTGELFF. CDR3 nucleotides: TGCAGTGCTAGTCGGCTAGCGGGGGCCGCGAACACCGGGGAGCTGTTTTTT.

The chain uses TRBV19 and TRBJ1-5, with D maybe TRBD1 (6 bases). With 6 bases removed from V and 7 bases from J, the gap between germline ends came to 19 bases. The CDR3 contains 15 residues. From germline, CDR1 is LNHDA and CDR2 SQIVND (reference sequence). The CDR3, as DNA: TGTGCCAGTAGCTTACAGGGTTTAGGGCTGCAGCCCCAGCATTTT. Translation gives CASSLQGLGLQPQHF.

The chain uses TRBV19 and TRBJ1-6; TRBD1 aligns across 9 bases. CDR1 is LNHDA, CDR2 SQIVND, per germline (reference sequence). V lost 8 bases to trimming and J lost 13 bases; unmatched junction nucleotides: 9. The CDR3 runs 13 residues. In DNA form, the CDR3 reads TGTGCCAGTGTGGGACAGGGCTTTTCCCCCCTCCACTTT. It is translated as CASVGQGFSPLHF.

The chain carries TRBV5-1 and TRBJ1-5; D is ambiguous. CDR3 length equals 13 residues. The V end lost 0 bases, the J end lost 11 bases, and 12 bases lay between the germline ends. CDR1 is SGHRS, CDR2 YFSETQ, per germline. CDR3 in DNA: TGCGCCAGCAGCTTGGACGGGGTTGCATCCCAGCATTTT. It yields the protein CASSLDGVASQHF.

CDR3 sequence (DNA): TGTGCCAGCTCAGCGACAGGGGGGAACCAGCCCCAGCATTTT. Translated, it gives CASSATGGNQPQHF. The chain recombines TRBV18 with TRBJ1-5, with TRBD1 identical over 9 bases. Per the germline V gene, CDR1 is KGHSH and CDR2 is LQKENI. The CDR3 length is 14 residues. The junction had 6 bases not matched to a gene; V was cut back by 5 bases and J by 7 bases.